The entry below gives a single TCR beta chain sequence along with its context. Participants came from some 23 US areas, aged about 18 to 95 years. Recovery meant two consecutive negative NP/OP PCR tests, professional clearance, or resolved symptoms. The data derive from a study of blood T cell repertoires in COVID-19. Study context: The United States, Italy and Spain were the sources of the acute and convalescent COVID-19 samples.

Methods used by the authors: The authors estimated nucleated cell counts from reference gene primer amplification. Clones were sequenced by immunoSEQ multiplex PCR, and TCRdb holds only the in-frame ones, with some missing. Clone size and V and J calls were adopted from that table, with D and trimming inferred from the DNA. The profile covers about 130,000 clones, with roughly four fifths appearing a single time and about 10% taken by the ten largest. The V end was cut by 0 bases, the J end by 4 bases, with 3 bases between. There are 12 residues in the CDR3. CDR1 and CDR2 from the germline V gene are SGDLS and YYNGEE.

Specimen: PBMCs or T cells enriched from blood (not recorded which). The chain joins TRBV9 to TRBJ2-3; the D is unclear. The sequence was collected from a middle-aged man who had recovered from COVID-19. CDR3 DNA sequence: TGTGCCAGCAGCGTAGTATCAGATACGCAGTATTTT. Its translation is CASSVVSDTQYF. The full variable domain, in which reference TRBV9 and TRBJ2-3 provide the parts outside the CDR3, is DSGVTQTPKHLITATGQRVTLRCSPRSGDLSVYWYQQSLDQGLQFLIQYYNGEERAKGNILERFSAQQFPDLHSELNLSSLELGDSALYFCASSVVSDTQYFGPGTRLTVL.